This T cell receptor beta chain is from a study of blood T cell repertoires in COVID-19. Participant ages covered about 18 to 95 years across about two dozen US areas. Participants' own reports of clinical history determined their cohort assignment. Only in-frame clones appear in the TCRdb table, and some are missing; sequencing was by immunoSEQ multiplex PCR. The table includes a few hundred thousand clones, about 91% detected once. This CDR3 comprises 15 residues. V lost 0 bases and J lost 6, with 13 bases in between. The germline gives CDR1 SNHLY, CDR2 FYNNEI. This chain links TRBV2 with TRBJ2-3; weak D call: TRBD2 (5 bases). The source is a human donor in a cohort exposed to, infected with or recovered from COVID-19 (not recorded which). The donor label of this sample is uncertain. The specimen sequenced was PBMCs or T cells enriched from blood (not recorded which). CDR3 sequence (DNA): TGTGCCAGCAGTGAAGCGCTCGGGTCGGGGGATACGCAGTATTTT. Translating it yields CASSEALGSGDTQYF. Together with reference TRBV2 and TRBJ2-3, the CDR3 gives the full variable domain: EPEVTQTPSHQVTQMGQEVILRCVPISNHLYFYWYRQILGQKVEFLVSFYNNEISEKSEIFDDQFSVERPDGSNFTLKIRSTKLEDSAMYFCASSEALGSGDTQYFGPGTRLTVL.